The 17 T cell receptor beta chains below all came from one sample that was sequenced in a study of shared clonotypes between healthy human individuals. Sequencing used immunoSEQ multiplex PCR; TCRdb keeps in-frame clones, though not all of them. The data contain over 2 million clones, about 95% of them singletons. CD45RO-negative, CCR7-positively selected cells formed the naive CD8 fraction, excluding terminally differentiated effector memory CD45RA+ cells. Sequences were obtained from naive CD8+ T cells sorted from blood. The receptors were sampled from a young man in good health.

This clone was picked up one time. This sequence joins TRBV27 and TRBJ2-7; a possible D gene is TRBD1 (8 bases). Trimming cost V 8 bases and J 3 bases, with 17 bases left between them. In germline, CDR1 is MNHEY, CDR2 SMNVEV (reference sequence). The CDR3 covers 14 residues. CDR3: CASSHRGGFYEQYF. The CDR3, as DNA: TGTGCCAGCTCGCACAGGGGGGGCTTCTACGAGCAGTACTTC.

The chain couples TRBV27 to TRBJ2-7; 9 bases fit TRBD2. Looked up from germline, CDR1 is MNHEY and CDR2 is SMNVEV (reference sequence). CDR3 size: 14 residues. The junction had 10 bases not matched to a gene; V was cut back by 7 bases and J by 6 bases. The CDR3 region is CASTPSLAGTEQYF. DNA for the CDR3: TGTGCCAGCACCCCCAGCCTAGCGGGAACCGAGCAGTACTTC.

The chain is built from TRBV29-1 and TRBJ2-7; 15 bases match TRBD2. Per the germline V gene, CDR1 is SQVTM and CDR2 is ANQGSEA. Losses at the gene ends were 4 bases for V and 9 bases for J; bases not matched to a gene: 7. The CDR3 runs to 14 residues. CDR3 protein: CSVGGGLAGGAQYF. The CDR3 coding sequence is TGCAGCGTTGGGGGGGGACTAGCGGGAGGTGCGCAGTACTTC.

The chain carries TRBV4-1 and TRBJ2-1, with D unclear. Germline V gives CDR1 MGHRA, CDR2 YSYEKL. V was trimmed by 0 bases and J by 7 bases, leaving 13 bases between them. This CDR3 has 15 amino acids. The chain's CDR3 is CASSQDNPPRNEQFF. In DNA form, the CDR3 reads TGCGCCAGCAGCCAAGATAACCCTCCGAGGAATGAGCAGTTCTTC.

On this clone: Other DNA sequences in this sample translate to the same CDR3. This chain joins TRBV27 and TRBJ1-2; D perhaps matches TRBD1 (5 bases). V was trimmed by 2 bases and J by 4 bases, leaving 8 bases between them. The CDR3 sequence is 13 residues long. Germline lookup yields CDR1 MNHEY and CDR2 SMNVEV (reference sequence). CDR3 DNA: TGTGCCAGCAGTTTAGTTGGGGGCTATGGCTACACCTTC. Translation gives CASSLVGGYGYTF.

The chain couples TRBV7-2 to TRBJ2-7, with 10 bases lining up with TRBD2. The CDR3 has 15 residues. Germline V gene lookup returns CDR1 SGHTA and CDR2 FQGNSA. The V and J ends lost 2 bases and 3 bases, in that order; junction bases with no gene match: 4. CDR3 sequence reads: CASSLTWTSGYEQYF. Here the CDR3 DNA reads TGTGCCAGCAGCTTAACCTGGACTAGCGGCTACGAGCAGTACTTC. The full variable domain, in which reference TRBV7-2 and TRBJ2-7 provide the parts outside the CDR3, is GAGVSQSPSNKVTEKGKDVELRCDPISGHTALYWYRQSLGQGLEFLIYFQGNSAPDKSGLPSDRFSAERTGGSVSTLTIQRTQQEDSAVYLCASSLTWTSGYEQYFGPGTRLTVT.

J is TRBJ2-1 and V is TRBV5-4; 8 bases map to TRBD2. Germline-derived CDR1 and CDR2 are SGHNT and YYREEE (reference sequence). The CDR3 totals 13 residues. V was pared by 2 bases and J by 8 bases, with 3 bases of the junction left unmatched. CDR3 sequence (DNA): TGTGCCAGCAGCTTTGGACTAGCCGATGAGCAGTTCTTC. It translates to CASSFGLADEQFF.

Concerning this clone itself: Other nucleotide sequences in the sample specify the same CDR3. The chain recombines TRBV6-1 with TRBJ2-7; 9 nucleotides match TRBD1. Trimming took 3 bases from V and 2 from J; bases not matched to a gene: 2. The germline CDR1 and CDR2 sequences are MNHNS and SASEGT. The CDR3 runs to 14 residues. The CDR3 DNA is TGTGCCAGCAGTGAGGACAGGGGTACCTACGAGCAGTACTTC. It is translated as CASSEDRGTYEQYF.

The rearrangement links TRBV28 to TRBJ1-1; D gene ambiguous. The CDR3 is 16 amino acids. Deletions cut 2 bases from V and 6 bases from J, with 19 bases between. Looked up from germline, CDR1 is MDHEN and CDR2 is SYDVKM. CDR3 sequence: CASSLREVLPDPEAFF. CDR3 bases: TGTGCCAGCAGTTTAAGGGAAGTACTCCCGGACCCTGAAGCTTTCTTT.

The rearrangement links TRBV4-1 to TRBJ2-5; 7 positions agree with TRBD1. The CDR3 covers 13 residues. The germline CDR1 and CDR2 sequences are MGHRA and YSYEKL. The ends lost 3 bases at V and 3 bases at J; junction bases unmatched: 1. CDR3 bases: TGCGCCAGCAGCCACGACAGGGAAGAGACCCAGTACTTC. Its translation is CASSHDREETQYF.

V is TRBV11-2 and J is TRBJ1-6, with 8 bases that match TRBD1. The ends lost 7 bases at V and 7 bases at J; junction bases unmatched: 6. The CDR3 length is 14 residues. CDR1 is SGHAT, CDR2 FQNNGV, per germline. CDR3 region: CASTTGGFNSPLHF. Here the CDR3 DNA reads TGTGCCAGCACCACAGGGGGGTTCAATTCACCCCTCCACTTT. Full variable domain (remainder filled in from reference TRBV11-2 and TRBJ1-6): EAGVAQSPRYKIIEKRQSVAFWCNPISGHATLYWYQQILGQGPKLLIQFQNNGVVDDSQLPKDRFSAERLKGVDSTLKIQPAKLEDSAVYLCASTTGGFNSPLHFGNGTRLTVT.

V usage is TRBV30 and J usage is TRBJ2-3; 9 nucleotides align to TRBD1. V was pared by 3 bases and J by 0 bases, with 4 bases of the junction left unmatched. The germline CDR1 and CDR2 sequences are GTSNPN and SVGIG (reference sequence). There are 15 residues in the CDR3. In nucleotides, the CDR3 is TGTGCCTGGAGCCAGACAGGGGGGAGCACAGATACGCAGTATTTT. Translated: CAWSQTGGSTDTQYF.

The rearrangement links TRBV13 to TRBJ2-7, with 8 bases aligning to TRBD2. The trim removed 5 bases at V and 0 bases at J, leaving 6 bases unmatched. The germline gives CDR1 PRHDT, CDR2 FYEKMQ (reference sequence). The CDR3 length is 15 residues. The CDR3 spells CASSAGTRSSYEQYF. In DNA form, the CDR3 reads TGTGCCAGCAGCGCCGGGACTAGAAGCTCCTACGAGCAGTACTTC. Full variable domain (rest looked up from reference TRBV13 and TRBJ2-7): AAGVIQSPRHLIKEKRETATLKCYPIPRHDTVYWYQQGPGQDPQFLISFYEKMQSDKGSIPDRFSAQQFSDYHSELNMSSLELGDSALYFCASSAGTRSSYEQYFGPGTRLTVT.

Written as DNA, the CDR3 is TGTGCCAGCAGCTTTTTGGGGCAGGGTGGCGACGAGCAGTACTTC. This sequence encodes CASSFLGQGGDEQYF. The V call is TRBV5-4, the J call TRBJ2-7, with D perhaps matching TRBD1 (5 bases). V lost 2 bases and J lost 5, with 17 bases in between. Germline V CDR1 and CDR2: SGHNT, YYREEE (reference sequence). The CDR3 sequence is 15 residues long.

The chain carries TRBV6-5 and TRBJ1-1, with D perhaps TRBD1 (6 bases). The CDR3 extends over 15 amino acids. Germline-derived CDR1 and CDR2 are MNHEY and SVGAGI. The ends were cut back, 2 bases at V and 4 bases at J, with 14 bases in the middle. Here the CDR3 reads CASSYARGLGTEAFF. The CDR3 region has the DNA TGTGCCAGCAGTTACGCGCGGGGGCTTGGCACTGAAGCTTTCTTT.

There are a few counts of this clone. In the same sample, other DNA sequences code for this CDR3. This sequence joins TRBV10-1 and TRBJ1-2; D is undetermined. CDR1 and CDR2 from the germline V gene are WNHNN and SYGVQD (reference sequence). The CDR3 has 9 amino acids. V lost 9 bases to trimming and J lost 7 bases, with 6 bases between them. The CDR3, as DNA: TGCGCCAGTCTGGTTGGCTACACCTTC. Its translation: CASLVGYTF.

This chain links TRBV19 with TRBJ2-7; the D is unclear. Trimming removed 1 base at V and 8 bases at J, with 6 bases between. Germline CDR1 is LNHDA and CDR2 is SQIVND (reference sequence). The CDR3 contains 11 residues. CDR3 sequence (DNA): TGTGCCAGTAGTATAGGCGTCCAGCAGTACTTC. Translated, it gives CASSIGVQQYF.